This T cell receptor (beta chain) is from a study of OX40 agonist ivuxolimab in advanced cancers. At the level of the study: Allowance was made for prior anti-PD-1, anti-PD-L1 or anti-CTLA-4 therapy, and 35% to 40% had some.

Germline V gene data show CDR1 as KGHSH and CDR2 as LQKENI. V gave up 0 bases and J gave up 1 base, with 3 bases separating them. CDR3 length: 13 amino acids. The table came from immunoSEQ multiplex PCR; TCRdb's copy has only in-frame clones and leaves some out. Of under 100,000 clones listed, about 91% are singletons. This TCR was sampled from an adult with an advanced solid tumor such as melanoma, head and neck, liver or kidney cancer. The chain is built from TRBV18 and TRBJ2-5; D unresolved. The specimen was CD4+ or CD8+ T cells sorted from blood, collected in a trial of the OX40 agonist ivuxolimab. The CDR3 DNA follows: TGTGCCAGCTCACCACCTTCCCAAGAGACCCAGTACTTC. Translation: CASSPPSQETQYF. The complete variable domain, with remaining parts taken from reference TRBV18 and TRBJ2-5, reads NAGVMQNPRHLVRRRGQEARLRCSPMKGHSHVYWYRQLPEEGLKFMVYLQKENIIDESGMPKERFSAEFPKEGPSILRIQQVVRGDSAAYFCASSPPSQETQYFGPGTRLLVL.